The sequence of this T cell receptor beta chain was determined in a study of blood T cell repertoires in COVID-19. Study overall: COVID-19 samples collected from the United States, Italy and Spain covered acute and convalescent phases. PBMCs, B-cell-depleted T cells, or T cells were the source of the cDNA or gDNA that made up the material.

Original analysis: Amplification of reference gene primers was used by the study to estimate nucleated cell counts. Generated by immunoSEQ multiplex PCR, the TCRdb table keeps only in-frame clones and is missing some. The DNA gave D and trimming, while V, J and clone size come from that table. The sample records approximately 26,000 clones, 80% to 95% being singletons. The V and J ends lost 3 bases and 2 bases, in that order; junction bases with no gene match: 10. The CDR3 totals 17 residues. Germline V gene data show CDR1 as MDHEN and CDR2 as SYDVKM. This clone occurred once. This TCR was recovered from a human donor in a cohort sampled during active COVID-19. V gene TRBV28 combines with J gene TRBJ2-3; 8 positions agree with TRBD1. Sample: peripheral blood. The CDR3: CASSLPGTGPLTDTQYF. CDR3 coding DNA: TGTGCCAGCAGTTTGCCCGGGACAGGTCCTCTCACAGATACGCAGTATTTT.